This T cell receptor (beta chain) was captured in a study of CD8+ T cells in alopecia areata. RNA was extracted and reverse transcribed into cDNA as the sequencing template. Clones were sequenced by immunoSEQ multiplex PCR, and TCRdb holds only the in-frame ones, with some missing. Of roughly 64,000 clones listed, 44% were seen once; the top ten hold roughly half. This clone was seen a handful of times. Its antigen remains unidentified. Study-level points and caveats: Lesional scalp displayed greater clonality than normal scalp, most notably in alopecia totalis/universalis. Shared TCR sequences were less clear between patients than in mice, possibly partly from HLA diversity.

Obtained from alopecia areata patients were lesional scalp punch biopsies along with peripheral blood. Both CD4+ and CD8+ T cells were separated by sorting PBMCs. CDR1 is SEHNR and CDR2 is FQNEAQ in the germline V gene (reference sequence). V lost 5 bases and J lost 8, with 15 bases in between. This CDR3 region has 14 residues. The clonotype comes from a human donor with alopecia areata. The sample was NKG2D-low CD8+ T cells sorted from blood. The V and J genes are TRBV7-9 and TRBJ1-4; D may be TRBD1 (5 bases). In nucleotides, the CDR3 is TGTGCCAGCAGCGCCCCAGGAGGGGACGAAAAACTGTTTTTT. It codes for CASSAPGGDEKLFF.